This TCR beta chain comes out of a study of shared clonotypes between healthy human individuals. Deletions cut 3 bases from V and 1 base from J, with 6 bases between. The CDR3 length is 14 residues. Germline assignment: CDR1 MDHEN and CDR2 SYDVKM. Measured with immunoSEQ multiplex PCR; TCRdb has only the in-frame clones, and not every one. The sample has over 400,000 clones, roughly 95% seen once. V is TRBV28 and J is TRBJ2-2; D gene uncertain. Sequencing was done on a sample of naive CD4+ T cells sorted from blood. Noted subset: CD45RA+ positively selected. The receptor comes from a woman aged 25 to 39 in good health. CDR3 loop: CASSFPQNTGELFF. CDR3 in DNA: TGTGCCAGCAGTTTCCCGCAGAACACCGGGGAGCTGTTTTTT.